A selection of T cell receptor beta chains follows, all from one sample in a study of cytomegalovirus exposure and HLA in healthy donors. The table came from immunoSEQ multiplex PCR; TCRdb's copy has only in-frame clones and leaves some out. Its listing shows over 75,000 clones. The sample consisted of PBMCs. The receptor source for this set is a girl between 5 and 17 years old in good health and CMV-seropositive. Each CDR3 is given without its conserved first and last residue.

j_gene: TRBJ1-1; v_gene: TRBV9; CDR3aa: ASSAQGANTEAF
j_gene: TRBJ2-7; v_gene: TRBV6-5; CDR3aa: ASSPSGSRSYEQY
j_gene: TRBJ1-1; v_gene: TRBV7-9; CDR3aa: ASSLVGGTNTEAF
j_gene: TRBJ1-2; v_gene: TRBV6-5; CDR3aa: ASSYSGPGTMNGYT
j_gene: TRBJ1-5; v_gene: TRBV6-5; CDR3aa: ASSVSKGSNQPQH
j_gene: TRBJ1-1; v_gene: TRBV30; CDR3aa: AWSAPQGEAF
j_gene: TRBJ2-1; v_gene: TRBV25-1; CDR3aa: ASSGWGDGEQF
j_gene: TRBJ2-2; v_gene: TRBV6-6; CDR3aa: ASREFSGPGELF
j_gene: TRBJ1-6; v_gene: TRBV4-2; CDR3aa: ASSQATGVNSPLH
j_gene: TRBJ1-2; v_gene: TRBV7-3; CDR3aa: ASSTGNGGYT
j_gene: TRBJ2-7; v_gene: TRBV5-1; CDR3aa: ASSLEDRTLPAYEQY
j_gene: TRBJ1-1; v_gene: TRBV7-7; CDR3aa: ASSQTPNTEAF
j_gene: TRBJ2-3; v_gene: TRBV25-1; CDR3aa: ASSDTSGGALDTQY
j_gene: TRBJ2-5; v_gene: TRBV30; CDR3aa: AWSPSGDYQETQY
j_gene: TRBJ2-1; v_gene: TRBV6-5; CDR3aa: ASSYLAGPNEQF
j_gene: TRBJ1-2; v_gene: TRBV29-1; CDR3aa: TITQGLDGYT
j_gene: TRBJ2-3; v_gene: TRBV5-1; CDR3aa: ASSLHSTDTQY
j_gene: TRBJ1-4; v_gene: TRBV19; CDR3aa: ASLPGGREKLF
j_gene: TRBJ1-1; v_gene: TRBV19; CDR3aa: ASSIGRGSEAF
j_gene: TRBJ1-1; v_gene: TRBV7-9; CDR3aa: ASSANTGDAAF
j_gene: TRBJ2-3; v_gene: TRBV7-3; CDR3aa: ASSPGVDTQY
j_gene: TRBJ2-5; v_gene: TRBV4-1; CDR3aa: ASSQEPGLARETQY
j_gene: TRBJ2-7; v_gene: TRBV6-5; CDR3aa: ASSYSRLSSYEQY
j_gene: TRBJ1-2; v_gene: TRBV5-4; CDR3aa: ASSLGPGDGYT
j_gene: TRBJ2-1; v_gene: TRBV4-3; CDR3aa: ASSPSGGFNEQF
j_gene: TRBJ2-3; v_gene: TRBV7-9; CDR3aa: ASSSTWDFSDTQY
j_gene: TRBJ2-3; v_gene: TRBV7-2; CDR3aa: ASSPPFRDWGTDTQY
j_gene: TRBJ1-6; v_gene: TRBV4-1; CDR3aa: ASSQVQQGGNSPLH
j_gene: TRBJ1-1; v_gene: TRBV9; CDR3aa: ASSRDSLMNTEAF
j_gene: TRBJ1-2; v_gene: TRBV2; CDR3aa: ASSYDPSRDYGYT
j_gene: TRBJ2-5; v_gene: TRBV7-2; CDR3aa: ASSFSLKGGETQY
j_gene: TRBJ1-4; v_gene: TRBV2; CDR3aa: ASSPGQGNEKLF